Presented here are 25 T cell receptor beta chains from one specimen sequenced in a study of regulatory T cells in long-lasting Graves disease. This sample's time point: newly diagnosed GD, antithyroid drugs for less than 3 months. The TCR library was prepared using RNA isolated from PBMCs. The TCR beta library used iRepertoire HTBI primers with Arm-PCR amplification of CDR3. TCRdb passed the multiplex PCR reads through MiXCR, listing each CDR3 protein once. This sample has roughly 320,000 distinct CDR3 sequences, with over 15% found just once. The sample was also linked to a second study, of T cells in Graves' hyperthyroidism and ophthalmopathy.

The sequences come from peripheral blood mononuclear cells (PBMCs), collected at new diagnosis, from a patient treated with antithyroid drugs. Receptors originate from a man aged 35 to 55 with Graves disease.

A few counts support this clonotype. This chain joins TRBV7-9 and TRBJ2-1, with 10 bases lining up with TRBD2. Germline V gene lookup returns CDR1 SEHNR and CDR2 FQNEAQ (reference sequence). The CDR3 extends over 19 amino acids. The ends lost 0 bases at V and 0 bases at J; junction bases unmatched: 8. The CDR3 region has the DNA TGTGCCAGCAGCTTAGCGGGACTAGCGCTCCCGAGCTCCTACAATGAGCAGTTCTTC. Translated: CASSLAGLALPSSYNEQFF.

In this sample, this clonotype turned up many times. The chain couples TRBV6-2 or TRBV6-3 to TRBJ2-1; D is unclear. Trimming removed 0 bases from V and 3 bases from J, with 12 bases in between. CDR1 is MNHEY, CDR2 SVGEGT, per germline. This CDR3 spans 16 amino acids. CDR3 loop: CASSYSTDYHYNEQFF. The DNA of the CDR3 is TGTGCCAGCAGTTACTCTACGGATTACCACTACAATGAGCAGTTCTTC.

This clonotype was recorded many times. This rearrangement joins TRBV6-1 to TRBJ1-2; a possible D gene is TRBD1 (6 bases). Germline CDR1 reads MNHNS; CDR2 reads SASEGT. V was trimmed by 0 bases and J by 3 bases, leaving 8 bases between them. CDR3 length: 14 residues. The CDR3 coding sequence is TGTGCCAGCAGTGAAGCTGGACAGCACTATGGCTACACCTTC. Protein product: CASSEAGQHYGYTF.

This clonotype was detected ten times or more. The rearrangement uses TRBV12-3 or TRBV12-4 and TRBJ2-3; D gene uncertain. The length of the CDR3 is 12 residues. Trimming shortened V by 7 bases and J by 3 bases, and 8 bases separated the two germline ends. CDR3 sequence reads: CASTSATDTQYF. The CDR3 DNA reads TGTGCCAGCACCTCTGCTACAGATACGCAGTATTTT.

CDR3 sequence (DNA): TGTGCCAGAGCTTTTGGAGAGACCCAGTACTTC. This sequence encodes CARAFGETQYF. This chain links TRBV30 with TRBJ2-1, with D unresolved. The J call may be incorrect, as the DNA end agrees better with TRBJ2-5. The CDR3 spans 11 residues. In germline, CDR1 is GTSNPN, CDR2 SVGIG (reference sequence).

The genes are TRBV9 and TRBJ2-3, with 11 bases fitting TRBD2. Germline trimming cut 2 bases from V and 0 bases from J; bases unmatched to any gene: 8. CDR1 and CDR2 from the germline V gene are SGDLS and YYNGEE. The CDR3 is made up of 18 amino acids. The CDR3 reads CASSVTGTSGLSTDTQYF. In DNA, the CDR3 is TGTGCCAGCAGCGTTACCGGGACTAGCGGTCTAAGCACAGATACGCAGTATTTT. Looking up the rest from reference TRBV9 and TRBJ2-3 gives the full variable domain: DSGVTQTPKHLITATGQRVTLRCSPRSGDLSVYWYQQSLDQGLQFLIQYYNGEERAKGNILERFSAQQFPDLHSELNLSSLELGDSALYFCASSVTGTSGLSTDTQYFGPGTRLTVL.

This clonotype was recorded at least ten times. The CDR3 here is CASSPPSQGRSNYGYTF. The CDR3 DNA reads TGTGCCAGCTCACCACCCAGCCAGGGACGTTCTAACTATGGCTACACCTTC. The chain couples TRBV18 to TRBJ1-2; D perhaps matches TRBD1 (5 bases). V gave up 0 bases and J gave up 0 bases, with 14 bases separating them. Germline CDR1 KGHSH, CDR2 LQKENI. This CDR3 region has 17 residues.

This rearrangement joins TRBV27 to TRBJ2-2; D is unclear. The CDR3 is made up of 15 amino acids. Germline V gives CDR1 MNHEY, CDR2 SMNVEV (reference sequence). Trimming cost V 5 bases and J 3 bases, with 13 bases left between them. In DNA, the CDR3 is TGTGCCAGCAGTCTCGTTCCAGGAGACACCGGGGAGCTGTTTTTT. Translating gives CASSLVPGDTGELFF.

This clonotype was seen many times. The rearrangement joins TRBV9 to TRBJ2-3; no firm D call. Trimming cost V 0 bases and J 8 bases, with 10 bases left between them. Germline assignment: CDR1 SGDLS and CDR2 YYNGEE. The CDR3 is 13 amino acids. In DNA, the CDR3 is TGTGCCAGCAGCGTAGACACGGCAGGTACGCAGTATTTT. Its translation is CASSVDTAGTQYF. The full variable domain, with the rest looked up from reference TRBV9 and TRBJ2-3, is DSGVTQTPKHLITATGQRVTLRCSPRSGDLSVYWYQQSLDQGLQFLIQYYNGEERAKGNILERFSAQQFPDLHSELNLSSLELGDSALYFCASSVDTAGTQYFGPGTRLTVL.

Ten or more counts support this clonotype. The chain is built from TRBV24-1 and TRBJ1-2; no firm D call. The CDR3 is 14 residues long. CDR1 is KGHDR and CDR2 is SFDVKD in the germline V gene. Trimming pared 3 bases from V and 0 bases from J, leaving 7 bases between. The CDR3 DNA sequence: TGTGCCACCAGTGATGACACGACTAACTATGGCTACACCTTC. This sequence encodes CATSDDTTNYGYTF.

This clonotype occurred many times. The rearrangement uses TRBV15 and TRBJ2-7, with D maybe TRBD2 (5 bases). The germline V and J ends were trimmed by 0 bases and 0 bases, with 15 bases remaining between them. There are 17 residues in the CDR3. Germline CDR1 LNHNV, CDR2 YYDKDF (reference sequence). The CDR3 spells CATSRDYPLGSSYEQYF. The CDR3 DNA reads TGTGCCACCAGCAGAGATTATCCCCTTGGGAGCTCCTACGAGCAGTACTTC. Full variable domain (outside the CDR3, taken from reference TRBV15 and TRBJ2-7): DAMVIQNPRYQVTQFGKPVTLSCSQTLNHNVMYWYQQKSSQAPKLLFHYYDKDFNNEADTPDNFQSRRPNTSFCFLDIRSPGLGDTAMYLCATSRDYPLGSSYEQYFGPGTRLTVT.

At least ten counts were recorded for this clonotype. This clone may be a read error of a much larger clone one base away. CDR3 residues: CASSLIGGAYNEQFF. In nucleotides, the CDR3 is TGTGCCAGCAGCTTAATCGGGGGGGCCTACAATGAGCAGTTCTTC. V gene TRBV7-9 combines with J gene TRBJ2-1; 8 bases match TRBD2. The V gene's germline CDR1 is SEHNR and CDR2 FQNEAQ (reference sequence). The length of the CDR3 is 15 residues. V was pared by 2 bases and J by 2 bases, with 2 bases of the junction left unmatched. Using reference TRBV7-9 and TRBJ2-1 for the parts outside the CDR3, the full variable domain is DTGVSQNPRHKITKRGQNVTFRCDPISEHNRLYWYRQTLGQGPEFLTYFQNEAQLEKSRLLSDRFSAERPKGSFSTLEIQRTEQGDSAMYLCASSLIGGAYNEQFFGPGTRLTVL.

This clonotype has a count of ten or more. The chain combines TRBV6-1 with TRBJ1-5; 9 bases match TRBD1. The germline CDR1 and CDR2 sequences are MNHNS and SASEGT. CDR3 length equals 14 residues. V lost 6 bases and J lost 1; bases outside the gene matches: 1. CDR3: CASRQGASNQPQHF. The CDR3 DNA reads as TGTGCCAGCAGACAGGGGGCGAGCAATCAGCCCCAGCATTTT.

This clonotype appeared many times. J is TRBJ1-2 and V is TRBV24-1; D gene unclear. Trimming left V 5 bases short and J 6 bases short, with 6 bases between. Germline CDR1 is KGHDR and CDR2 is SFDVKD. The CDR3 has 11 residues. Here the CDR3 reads CATSGGNGYTF. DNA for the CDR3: TGTGCCACCAGTGGAGGGAATGGCTACACCTTC.

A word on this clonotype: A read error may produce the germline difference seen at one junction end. The CDR3 DNA reads as TGTGCCAGCTCACCAGCGGGACAAGGGACCCAGTACTTC. Translating it yields CASSPAGQGTQYF. This sequence joins TRBV18 and TRBJ2-5, with D perhaps matching TRBD1 or TRBD2 (6 bases each). This CDR3 has 13 residues. Per germline, CDR1 KGHSH and CDR2 LQKENI.

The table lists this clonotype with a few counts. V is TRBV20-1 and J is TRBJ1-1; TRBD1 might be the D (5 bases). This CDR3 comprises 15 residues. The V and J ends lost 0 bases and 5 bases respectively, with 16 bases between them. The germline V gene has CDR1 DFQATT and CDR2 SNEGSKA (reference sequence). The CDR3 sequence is CSARDLGRAGTEAFF. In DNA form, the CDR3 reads TGCAGTGCTAGAGATCTGGGCAGGGCGGGGACTGAAGCTTTCTTT.

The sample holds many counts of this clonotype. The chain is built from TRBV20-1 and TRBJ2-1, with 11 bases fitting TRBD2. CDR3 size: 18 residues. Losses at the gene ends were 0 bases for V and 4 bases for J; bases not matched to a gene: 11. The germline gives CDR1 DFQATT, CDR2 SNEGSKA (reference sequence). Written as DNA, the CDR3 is TGCAGTGCTAGAGACCCTAGCGGGGGGACCATAGCGTACAATGAGCAGTTCTTC. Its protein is CSARDPSGGTIAYNEQFF.

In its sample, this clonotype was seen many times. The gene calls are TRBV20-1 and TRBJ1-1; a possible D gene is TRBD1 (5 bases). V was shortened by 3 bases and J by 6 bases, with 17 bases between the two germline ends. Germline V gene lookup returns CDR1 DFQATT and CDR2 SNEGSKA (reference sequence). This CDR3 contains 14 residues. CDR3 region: CSARVVGRGPEAFF. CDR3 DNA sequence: TGCAGTGCTAGGGTCGTCGGGAGGGGACCTGAAGCTTTCTTT.

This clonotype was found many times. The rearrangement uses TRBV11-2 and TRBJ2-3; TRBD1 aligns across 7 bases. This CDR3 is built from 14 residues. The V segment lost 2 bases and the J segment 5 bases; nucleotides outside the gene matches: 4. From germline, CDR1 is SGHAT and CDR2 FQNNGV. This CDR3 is CASSLNRGQDTQYF. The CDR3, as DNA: TGTGCCAGCAGCTTAAACAGGGGCCAAGATACGCAGTATTTT.

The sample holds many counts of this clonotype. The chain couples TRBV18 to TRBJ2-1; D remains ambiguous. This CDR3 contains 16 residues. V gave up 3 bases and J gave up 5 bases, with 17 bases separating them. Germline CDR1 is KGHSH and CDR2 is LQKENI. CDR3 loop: CASSPDARRTDNEQFF. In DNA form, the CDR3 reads TGTGCCAGCTCACCGGATGCTAGACGGACGGACAATGAGCAGTTCTTC.

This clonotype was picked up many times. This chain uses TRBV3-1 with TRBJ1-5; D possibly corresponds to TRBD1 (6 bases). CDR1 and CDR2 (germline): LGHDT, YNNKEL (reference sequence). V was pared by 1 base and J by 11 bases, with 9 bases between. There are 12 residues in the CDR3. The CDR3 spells CASSQGPGAQHF. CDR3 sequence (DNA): TGTGCCAGCAGCCAAGGGCCAGGGGCCCAGCATTTT. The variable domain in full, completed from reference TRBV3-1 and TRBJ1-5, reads DTAVSQTPKYLVTQMGNDKSIKCEQNLGHDTMYWYKQDSKKFLKIMFSYNNKELIINETVPNRFSPKSPDKAHLNLHINSLELGDSAVYFCASSQGPGAQHFGDGTRLSIL.

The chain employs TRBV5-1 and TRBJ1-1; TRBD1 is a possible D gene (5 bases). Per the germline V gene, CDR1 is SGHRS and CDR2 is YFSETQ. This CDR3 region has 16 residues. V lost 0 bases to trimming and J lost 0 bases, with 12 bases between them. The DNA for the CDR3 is TGCGCCAGCAGCTTGGGGGGGAAAAGGATGAACACTGAAGCTTTCTTT. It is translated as CASSLGGKRMNTEAFF.

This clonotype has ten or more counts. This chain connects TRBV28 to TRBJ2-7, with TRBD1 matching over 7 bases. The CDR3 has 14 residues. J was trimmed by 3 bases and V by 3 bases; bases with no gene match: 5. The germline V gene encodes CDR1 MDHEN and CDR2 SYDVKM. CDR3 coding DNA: TGTGCCAGCAGTTTTCCTGGGGACAGCTACGAGCAGTACTTC. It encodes CASSFPGDSYEQYF.

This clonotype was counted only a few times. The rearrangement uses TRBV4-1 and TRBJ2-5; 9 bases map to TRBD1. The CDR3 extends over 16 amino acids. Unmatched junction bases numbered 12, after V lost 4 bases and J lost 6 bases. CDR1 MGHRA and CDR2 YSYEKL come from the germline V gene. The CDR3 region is CASSPFRDRDPKTQYF. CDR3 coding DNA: TGCGCCAGCAGCCCCTTCCGGGACAGGGACCCCAAGACCCAGTACTTC.

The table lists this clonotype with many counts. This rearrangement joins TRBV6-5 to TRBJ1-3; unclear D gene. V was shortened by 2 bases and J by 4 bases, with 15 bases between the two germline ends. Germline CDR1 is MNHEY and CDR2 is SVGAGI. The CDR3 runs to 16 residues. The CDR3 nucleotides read TGTGCCAGCAGTTACGGTGATCGGGTTCGGGGAAACACCATATATTTT. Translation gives CASSYGDRVRGNTIYF.